A selection of T cell receptor beta chains follows, all from one sample in a study of T-cell reconstitution after alpha-beta-depleted transplantation in children. TCRdb called the PCR reads again in MiXCR, with one record for every CDR3 protein. The sample records 500,000 or so distinct CDR3 sequences, about an eighth being singletons. The starting material was PBMCs, mostly from graft donor cells, obtained 180 days after TCRalphabeta/CD19-depleted stem cell transplant. Receptor source: a female patient aged 2 to 10 who had a stem cell transplant for aplastic anemia, so the T cells may come from the graft donor. The CDR3 runs from the conserved cysteine through the conserved F or W. A D gene is named only where the DNA matches it firmly. Clone size is stated in some rows and not others, as once, few, many or a class when expanded.

d_call j_call clone_size v_call cdr3_aa cdr3_nt
TRBD1 TRBJ2-6 few TRBV18 CASSPPAIRGHTTYASGANVLTF TGTGCCAGCTCACCACCAGCCATCAGGGGGCACACCACTTACGCCTCTGGGGCCAACGTCCTGACTTTC
TRBD1 TRBJ1-2 - TRBV5-1 CASSVAGQGGNGYTF TGCGCCAGCAGCGTGGCCGGACAGGGTGGTAATGGCTACACCTTC
- TRBJ1-5 few TRBV19 CASSRGMASNQPQHF TGTGCCAGTAGCCGGGGAATGGCGAGCAATCAGCCCCAGCATTTT
TRBD2 TRBJ2-1 many TRBV7-9 CASSLVNGRIRANEQFF TGTGCCAGCAGCTTAGTTAACGGGAGGATTCGGGCTAATGAGCAGTTCTTC
- TRBJ2-2 few TRBV13 CAFRRGNTGELFF TGTGCCTTCCGCCGGGGGAACACCGGGGAGCTGTTTTTT
- TRBJ2-3 few TRBV20-1 CSARASRGNTDTQYF TGCAGTGCTAGAGCTTCGAGGGGGAACACAGATACGCAGTATTTT
TRBD1 TRBJ2-1 - TRBV12-3/TRBV12-4 CASSQGQSYNEQFF TGTGCCAGCAGTCAGGGACAGAGCTACAATGAGCAGTTCTTC
TRBD2 TRBJ2-2 few TRBV12-3/TRBV12-4 CATSSGRAGELFF TGTGCCACCTCTAGCGGGAGGGCCGGGGAGCTGTTTTTT
- TRBJ2-7 - TRBV11-2 CASSLVSGVTYEQYF TGTGCCAGCAGCTTAGTTTCGGGAGTAACCTACGAGCAGTACTTC
TRBD1 TRBJ1-2 - TRBV27 CASSFQGDYYGYTF TGTGCCAGCAGTTTTCAGGGGGACTACTATGGCTACACCTTC
- TRBJ2-3 few TRBV5-1 CASSLLSRRLVPPSDTQYF TGCGCCAGCAGCCTCCTCTCCCGGCGACTAGTACCACCATCAGATACGCAGTATTTT
- TRBJ1-1 few TRBV29-1 CSAFLGSGRTEAFF TGCAGCGCCTTCTTAGGGTCGGGACGGACTGAAGCTTTCTTT
- TRBJ2-1 few TRBV7-2 CASSFTFARTYNEQFF TGTGCCAGCAGCTTTACATTTGCGCGAACCTACAATGAGCAGTTCTTC
TRBD1 TRBJ1-5 - TRBV15 CATSRVWTGEDQPQHF TGTGCCACCAGCAGGGTCTGGACAGGGGAGGACCAGCCCCAGCATTTT
- TRBJ1-1 few TRBV11-2 CASSLERGAFF TGTGCCAGCAGCTTAGAAAGGGGGGCTTTCTTT
- TRBJ1-1 few TRBV27 CASSLSPGHHTEAFF TGTGCCAGCAGTTTGTCCCCGGGACATCACACTGAAGCTTTCTTT
TRBD1 TRBJ2-7 - TRBV4-3 CASSQDGVGTGTIIQYF TGCGCCAGCAGCCAAGATGGGGTAGGGACAGGGACCATCATCCAGTACTTC
- TRBJ1-1 many TRBV5-1 CASSWTHRAEYTEAFF TGCGCCAGCAGCTGGACTCACAGGGCGGAGTACACTGAAGCTTTCTTT
TRBD1 TRBJ2-5 many TRBV29-1 CSVRWTGDQETQYF TGCAGCGTCCGATGGACAGGAGACCAAGAGACCCAGTACTTC
- TRBJ2-3 few TRBV7-2 CASTRFASTDTQYF TGTGCCAGCACCAGATTCGCTAGCACAGATACGCAGTATTTT
TRBD1 TRBJ2-7 - TRBV5-1 CASSLDRAGGGYEQYF TGCGCCAGCAGCTTGGATAGAGCAGGGGGCGGGTACGAGCAGTACTTC
TRBD2 TRBJ2-3 few TRBV6-1 CASSRLAGSSTDTQYF TGTGCCAGCAGTAGACTAGCGGGGTCTAGCACAGATACGCAGTATTTT
- TRBJ2-5 few TRBV28 CASSFAQNQETQYF TGTGCCAGCAGTTTCGCACAGAACCAAGAGACCCAGTACTTC
- TRBJ1-4 many TRBV20-1 CSAVQGLNEKLFF TGCAGTGCTGTACAGGGCCTTAATGAAAAACTGTTTTTT
TRBD1 TRBJ1-1 - TRBV7-2 CASSWGRGRRYTEAFF TGTGCCAGCAGCTGGGGCAGGGGGCGCCGGTACACTGAAGCTTTCTTT
- TRBJ1-2 - TRBV20-1 CSAEIGPYGYTF TGCAGTGCTGAAATCGGTCCCTATGGCTACACCTTC
- TRBJ1-6 - TRBV15 CATSRVAWAESPLHF TGTGCCACCAGCAGAGTGGCCTGGGCGGAATCACCCCTCCACTTT
- TRBJ2-6 few TRBV12-3/TRBV12-4 CASLRGTGANVLTF TGTGCCAGCCTCAGGGGTACTGGGGCCAACGTCCTGACTTTC
- TRBJ2-7 few TRBV3-1 CASSSSRLLNEQYF TGTGCCAGCAGCTCCTCTAGGCTTCTCAACGAGCAGTACTTC
- TRBJ2-7 - TRBV3-1 CASSQSGLASAYEQYF TGTGCCAGCAGTCAGAGCGGGCTAGCCTCAGCCTACGAGCAGTACTTC